This TCR beta chain was captured in a study of T cell repertoires in cytomegalovirus infection. Across the study: Public signatures in TCR beta pointed to CMV infection and matching HLA type. Findings and caveats of the study: CMV-specific TCR beta clonotypes restricted by HLA-C were the ones dominating the ex vivo response. Pooled public TCR beta family frequency picked out CMV carriers with the relevant HLA.

This CDR3 is built from 17 residues. The V end was cut by 5 bases, the J end by 3 bases, with 21 bases between. Germline V gene data show CDR1 as SGHTA and CDR2 as FQGNSA. This clonotype was seen a few times. Antigen specificity is unknown. TCRdb ran MiXCR on the reads and lists one entry per CDR3 protein. The sample includes 150,000 to 200,000 distinct CDR3 sequences, 20% to 25% of them seen just once. The rearrangement uses TRBV7-2 and TRBJ2-3; D remains ambiguous. This sequence originates from a human donor in good health (CMV status not recorded). Some clones in this sample may be carry-over from other donors' samples. The sample in question was CD8+ T cells from cultured PBMCs, obtained from culture after CMV antigen stimulation. CDR3 nucleotide sequence: TGTGCCAGCAGCCTGGCCCGTAAGGAGCGAAGGACAGATACGCAGTATTTT. Residues: CASSLARKERRTDTQYF.